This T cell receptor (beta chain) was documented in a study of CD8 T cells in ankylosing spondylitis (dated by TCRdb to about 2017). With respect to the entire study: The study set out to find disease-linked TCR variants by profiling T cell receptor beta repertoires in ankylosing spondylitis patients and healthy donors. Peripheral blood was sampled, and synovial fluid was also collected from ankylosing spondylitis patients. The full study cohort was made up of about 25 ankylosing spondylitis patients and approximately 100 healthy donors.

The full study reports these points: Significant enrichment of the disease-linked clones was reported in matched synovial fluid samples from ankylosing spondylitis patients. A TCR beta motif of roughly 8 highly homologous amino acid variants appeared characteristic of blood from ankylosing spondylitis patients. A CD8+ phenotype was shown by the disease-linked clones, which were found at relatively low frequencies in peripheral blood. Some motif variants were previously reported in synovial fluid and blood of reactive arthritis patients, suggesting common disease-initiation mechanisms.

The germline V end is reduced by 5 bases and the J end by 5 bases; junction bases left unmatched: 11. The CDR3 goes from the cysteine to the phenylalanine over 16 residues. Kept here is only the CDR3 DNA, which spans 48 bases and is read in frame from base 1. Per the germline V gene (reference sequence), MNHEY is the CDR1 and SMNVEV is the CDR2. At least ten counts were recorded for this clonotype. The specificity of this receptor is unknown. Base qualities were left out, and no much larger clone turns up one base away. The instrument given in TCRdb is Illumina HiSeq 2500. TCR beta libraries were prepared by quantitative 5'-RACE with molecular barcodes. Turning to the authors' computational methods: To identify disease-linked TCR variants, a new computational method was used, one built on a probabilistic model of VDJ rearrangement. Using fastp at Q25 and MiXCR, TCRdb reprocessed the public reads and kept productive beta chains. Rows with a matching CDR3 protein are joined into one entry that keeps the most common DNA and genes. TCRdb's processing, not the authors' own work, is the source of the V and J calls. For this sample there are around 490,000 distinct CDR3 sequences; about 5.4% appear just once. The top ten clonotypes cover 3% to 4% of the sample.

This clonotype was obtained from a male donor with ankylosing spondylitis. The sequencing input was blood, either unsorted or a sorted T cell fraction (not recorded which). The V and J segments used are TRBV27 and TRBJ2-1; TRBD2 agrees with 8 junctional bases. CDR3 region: CASSPHPAGANNEQFF. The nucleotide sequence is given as TGTGCCAGCAGTCCCCACCCAGCGGGAGCTAACAATGAGCAGTTCTTC.